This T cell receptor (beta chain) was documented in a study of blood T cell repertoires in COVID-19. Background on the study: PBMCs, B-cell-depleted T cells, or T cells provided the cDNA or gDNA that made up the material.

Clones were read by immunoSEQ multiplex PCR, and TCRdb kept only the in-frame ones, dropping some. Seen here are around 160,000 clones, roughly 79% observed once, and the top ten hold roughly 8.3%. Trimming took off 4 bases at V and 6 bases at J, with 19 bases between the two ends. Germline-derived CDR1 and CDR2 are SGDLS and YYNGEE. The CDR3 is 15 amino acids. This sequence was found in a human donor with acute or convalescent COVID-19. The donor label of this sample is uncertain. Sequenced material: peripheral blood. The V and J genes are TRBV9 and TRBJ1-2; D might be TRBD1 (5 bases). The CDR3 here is CASSPSGGGSDGYTF. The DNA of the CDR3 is TGTGCCAGCAGCCCTTCTGGGGGGGGATCAGATGGCTACACCTTC. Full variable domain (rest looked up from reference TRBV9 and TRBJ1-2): DSGVTQTPKHLITATGQRVTLRCSPRSGDLSVYWYQQSLDQGLQFLIQYYNGEERAKGNILERFSAQQFPDLHSELNLSSLELGDSALYFCASSPSGGGSDGYTFGSGTRLTVV.